Listed here are 11 T cell receptor beta chains from one sample, sequenced in a study of early T cells in non-severe SARS-CoV-2 infection. Each CDR3 protein gets one entry after TCRdb re-called the 5' RACE reads with MiXCR. The repertoire holds around 81,000 distinct CDR3 sequences, with around 15% as singletons. Input material: whole blood. These receptor sequences come from an adult who was a healthcare worker with PCR-confirmed SARS-CoV-2 infection or an uninfected control (not recorded which).

This clonotype was recorded a few times. This chain links TRBV28 with TRBJ1-2; tentative D call: TRBD1 (5 bases). V dropped 0 bases and J dropped 8 bases, with 10 bases sitting between them. CDR3 length: 13 amino acids. Germline CDR1 is MDHEN and CDR2 is SYDVKM. The CDR3 sequence: CASSLWVGAGYTF. The CDR3 DNA reads TGTGCCAGCAGTTTATGGGTAGGGGCAGGCTACACCTTC.

V and J are TRBV3-1 and TRBJ1-1, with D hard to call. Germline lookup yields CDR1 LGHDT and CDR2 YNNKEL (reference sequence). V gave up 5 bases and J gave up 1 base, with 14 bases separating them. There are 15 residues in the CDR3. The CDR3 here is CASSRASQKNTEAFF. The CDR3 nucleotides read TGTGCCAGCAGCAGGGCCAGCCAAAAGAACACTGAAGCTTTCTTT.

In its sample, this clonotype was seen a few times. V usage is TRBV5-6 and J usage is TRBJ2-7; TRBD1 is a possible D gene (5 bases). With 1 base removed from V and 4 bases from J, the gap between germline ends came to 12 bases. This CDR3 spans 14 amino acids. The V gene's germline CDR1 is SGHDT and CDR2 YYEEEE. CDR3 region: CASSLSRVVYEQYF. Written as DNA, the CDR3 is TGTGCCAGCAGCTTGTCCAGGGTCGTGTACGAGCAGTACTTC.

The chain carries TRBV23-1 and TRBJ1-3; D not resolved. TRBV23-1 is marked as an open reading frame, function uncertain. Trimming pared 9 bases from V and 0 bases from J, leaving 21 bases between. This CDR3 is 17 amino acids long. CDR3 sequence (DNA): TGCGCCAGGCTGGTATTGCGGGAGGGTCACTCTGGAAACACCATATATTTT. Residues: CARLVLREGHSGNTIYF.

The chain links TRBV5-4 to TRBJ2-5; 14 nucleotides align to TRBD2. Germline values: CDR1 SGHNT, CDR2 YYREEE (reference sequence). The V segment lost 0 bases and the J segment 4 bases; nucleotides outside the gene matches: 2. The CDR3 extends over 16 amino acids. CDR3 region: CASSLVGLAGGETQYF. The CDR3 DNA follows: TGTGCCAGCAGCTTGGTAGGACTAGCGGGGGGAGAGACCCAGTACTTC.

This clonotype was counted many times. The rearrangement links TRBV7-3 to TRBJ2-3; 8 positions agree with TRBD2. With 2 bases clipped from V and 4 bases from J, the junction kept 8 bases outside the gene matches. The V gene's germline CDR1 is SGHTA and CDR2 FQGTGA. The length of the CDR3 is 16 residues. CDR3 in amino acids: CASSLGSGGGPDTQYF. DNA for the CDR3: TGTGCCAGCAGCTTAGGGAGCGGGGGAGGCCCAGATACGCAGTATTTT.

In its sample, this clonotype was seen once. The gene calls are TRBV11-1 and TRBJ2-3; 7 positions match TRBD1. V shed 5 bases and J 1 base; nucleotides not matched to a gene: 9. Germline V CDR1 and CDR2: SGHAT, FQDESV (reference sequence). CDR3 length: 16 residues. CDR3 protein: CASSTRTGVGTDTQYF. CDR3 sequence (DNA): TGTGCCAGCAGCACTCGGACAGGAGTGGGCACAGATACGCAGTATTTT.

This clonotype turned up a few times. This chain connects TRBV6-5 to TRBJ1-5, with D possibly TRBD1 on 6 matching bases. This CDR3 spans 13 amino acids. With 6 bases removed from V and 5 bases from J, the gap between germline ends came to 11 bases. In germline, CDR1 is MNHEY, CDR2 SVGAGI. The chain's CDR3 is CASRQGTDQPQHF. In DNA, the CDR3 is TGTGCCAGCAGACAGGGCACGGATCAGCCCCAGCATTTT.

The V gene is TRBV12-3 or TRBV12-4, the J gene TRBJ1-3; TRBD1 is a possible D gene (6 bases). The CDR3 length is 13 residues. V gave up 4 bases and J gave up 8 bases, with 12 bases separating them. The CDR3 sequence is CASSSQTGHTIYF. The DNA for the CDR3 is TGTGCCAGCAGTTCACAGACAGGCCACACCATATATTTT.

This clonotype has more than one count but fewer than ten. The chain joins TRBV4-3 to TRBJ2-3; 7 nucleotides match TRBD2. There are 16 residues in the CDR3. From germline, CDR1 is LGHNA and CDR2 YSLEER. V was clipped by 0 bases and J by 2 bases; unmatched bases: 5. The CDR3 spells CASSQESSGVTDTQYF. CDR3 sequence (DNA): TGCGCCAGCAGCCAAGAGTCAAGCGGGGTCACAGATACGCAGTATTTT.

This clonotype was found a few times. This chain joins TRBV20-1 and TRBJ2-7; TRBD1 agrees at 8 bases. Looked up from germline, CDR1 is DFQATT and CDR2 is SNEGSKA (reference sequence). CDR3 size: 13 residues. The V segment lost 5 bases and the J segment 6 bases; nucleotides outside the gene matches: 9. The CDR3 DNA follows: TGCAGTGCTCGGACAGGGTGGGTTGGCGAGCAGTACTTC. Amino acid sequence: CSARTGWVGEQYF.